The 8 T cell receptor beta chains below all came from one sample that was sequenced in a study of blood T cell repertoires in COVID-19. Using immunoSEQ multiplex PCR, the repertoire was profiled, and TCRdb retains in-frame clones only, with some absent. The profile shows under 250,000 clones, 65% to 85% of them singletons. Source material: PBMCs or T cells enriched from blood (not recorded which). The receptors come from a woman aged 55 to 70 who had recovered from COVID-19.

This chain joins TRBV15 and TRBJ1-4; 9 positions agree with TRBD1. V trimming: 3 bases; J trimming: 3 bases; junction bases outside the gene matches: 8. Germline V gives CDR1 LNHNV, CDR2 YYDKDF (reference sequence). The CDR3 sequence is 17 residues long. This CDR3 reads CATSRGQGMSANEKLFF. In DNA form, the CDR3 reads TGTGCCACCAGCAGGGGACAGGGAATGTCGGCTAATGAAAAACTGTTTTTT.

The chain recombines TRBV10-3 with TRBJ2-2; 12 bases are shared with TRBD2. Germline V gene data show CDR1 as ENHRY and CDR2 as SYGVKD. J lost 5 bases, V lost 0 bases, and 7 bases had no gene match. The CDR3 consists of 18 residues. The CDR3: CAISESGTSGRLTGELFF. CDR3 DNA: TGTGCCATCAGTGAGTCCGGGACTAGCGGGCGTCTTACCGGGGAGCTGTTTTTT.

The DNA of the CDR3 is TGTGCCAGCAGCTCCGGGACTAGCGGGGTCAATGAGCAGTTCTTC. This translates into CASSSGTSGVNEQFF. The chain joins TRBV7-3 to TRBJ2-1, with TRBD2 identical over 13 bases. This CDR3 region has 15 residues. V trimming: 4 bases; J trimming: 6 bases; junction bases outside the gene matches: 3. Germline CDR1 and CDR2: SGHTA and FQGTGA.

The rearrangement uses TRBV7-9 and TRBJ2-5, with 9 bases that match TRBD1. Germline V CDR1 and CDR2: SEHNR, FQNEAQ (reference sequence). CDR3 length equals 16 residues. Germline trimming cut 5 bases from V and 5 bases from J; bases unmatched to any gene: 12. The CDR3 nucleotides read TGTGCCAGCAGCCCGACCGGGACAGGGTTTCTGGAGACCCAGTACTTC. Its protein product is CASSPTGTGFLETQYF.

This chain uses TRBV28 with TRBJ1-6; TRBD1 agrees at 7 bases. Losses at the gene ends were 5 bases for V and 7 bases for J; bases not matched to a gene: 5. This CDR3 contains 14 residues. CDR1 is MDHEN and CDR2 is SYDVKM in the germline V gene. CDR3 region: CASSRQGPNSPLHF. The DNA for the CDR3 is TGTGCCAGCAGTCGACAGGGCCCGAATTCACCCCTCCACTTT.

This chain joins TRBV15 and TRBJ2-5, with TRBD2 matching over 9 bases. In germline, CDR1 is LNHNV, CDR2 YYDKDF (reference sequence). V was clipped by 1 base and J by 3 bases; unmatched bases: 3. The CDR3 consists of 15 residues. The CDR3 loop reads CATSRGLADKETQYF. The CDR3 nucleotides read TGTGCCACCAGCAGAGGACTAGCGGATAAAGAGACCCAGTACTTC.

The CDR3 here is CASSHGLAGTNTGELFF. The CDR3 region has the DNA TGTGCCAGCAGCCACGGACTAGCGGGGACTAACACCGGGGAGCTGTTTTTT. This rearrangement joins TRBV6-2 or TRBV6-3 to TRBJ2-2; the match to TRBD2 covers 12 bases. J lost 2 bases, V lost 6 bases, and 7 bases had no gene match. The CDR3 covers 17 residues. Germline CDR1 is MNHEY and CDR2 is SVGEGT.

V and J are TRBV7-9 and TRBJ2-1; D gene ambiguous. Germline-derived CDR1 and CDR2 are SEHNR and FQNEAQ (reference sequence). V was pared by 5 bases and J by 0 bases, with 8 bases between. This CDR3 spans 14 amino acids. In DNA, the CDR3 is TGTGCCAGCAGCCCCGGGTCCTCCTACAATGAGCAGTTCTTC. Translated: CASSPGSSYNEQFF.